The subject of this entry is one T cell receptor (beta chain). The antigen is not known. These data belong to a study of CD8+ T cells in alopecia areata. At the level of the study: A regimen of oral tofacitinib, 5 to 10 mg twice daily, was given to treated patients. Study-level findings and limits: Although TCR sharing was seen in mice, sharing across patients was less clear, possibly for HLA-related reasons. Sequencing of scalp samples also captures resident alphabeta T cells of normal skin.

As the sequencing template, cDNA was produced by extracting RNA and reverse transcribing it. The protocol was immunoSEQ multiplex PCR, while the TCRdb copy is restricted to in-frame clones and leaves out a portion. The sample contains about 160,000 clones, over 80% of which appear only once. Samples from alopecia areata patients were lesional scalp punch biopsies and peripheral blood. The receptor comes from a human donor with alopecia areata. The sequencing here drew on CD8+ T cells sorted from blood, taken at week 0.

In DNA, the CDR3 is TGTGCCAGCAGTCCCACCAGGATTAAGTATAGCAATCAGCCCCAGCATTTT. Encoded protein: CASSPTRIKYSNQPQHF. The rearrangement uses TRBV2 and TRBJ1-5; D gene uncertain. V was cut by 5 bases and J by 0 bases, with 17 bases left in between. There are 17 residues in the CDR3. CDR1 is SNHLY and CDR2 is FYNNEI in the germline V gene.